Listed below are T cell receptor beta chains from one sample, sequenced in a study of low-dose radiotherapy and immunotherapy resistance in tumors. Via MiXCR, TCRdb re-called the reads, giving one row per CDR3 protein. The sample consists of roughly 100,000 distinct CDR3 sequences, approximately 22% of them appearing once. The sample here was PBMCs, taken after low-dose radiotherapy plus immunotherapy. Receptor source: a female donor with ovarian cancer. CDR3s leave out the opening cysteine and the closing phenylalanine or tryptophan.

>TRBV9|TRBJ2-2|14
ASSVLVGQGASELF
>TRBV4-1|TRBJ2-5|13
ASSFPDRDQETQY
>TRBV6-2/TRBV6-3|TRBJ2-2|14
ASKGRGVSNTGELF
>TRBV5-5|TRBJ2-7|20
ASSIYLCSVETSGTGAYEQY
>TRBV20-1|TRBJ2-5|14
SARGTTTTLTGSQY
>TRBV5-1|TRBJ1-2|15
ASSLKGGTGDDYGYT
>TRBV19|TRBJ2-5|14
ASSMGQAAFRETQY
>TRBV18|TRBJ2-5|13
ASSPEIPSKETQY
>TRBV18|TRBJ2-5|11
ASSPPGSETQY
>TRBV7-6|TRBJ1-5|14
ASSIGTGRGNQPQH
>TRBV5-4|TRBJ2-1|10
ASSRLVDEQF
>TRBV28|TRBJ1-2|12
ASGDRGYFFGYT
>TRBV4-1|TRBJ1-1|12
ASSQGGSPTEAF
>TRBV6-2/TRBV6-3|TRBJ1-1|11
ASTRGGGTEAF
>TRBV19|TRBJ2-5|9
ASSSTETQY
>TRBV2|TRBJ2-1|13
ASSVLAGTYNEQF
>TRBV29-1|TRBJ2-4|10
SVERIKNIQY
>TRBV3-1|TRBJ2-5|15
ASSQIYGRGGLETQY
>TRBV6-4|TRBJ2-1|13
ASSDGAGGHNEQF
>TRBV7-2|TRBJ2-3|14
ASSLGASGYTDTQY
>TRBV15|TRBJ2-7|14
ATSSQPGLASNEQY
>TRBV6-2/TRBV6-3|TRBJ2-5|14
ASSTPPGRVQETQY
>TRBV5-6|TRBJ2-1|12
ASSYSPSGNEQF
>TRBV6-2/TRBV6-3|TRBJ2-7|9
ASSRGDEQY
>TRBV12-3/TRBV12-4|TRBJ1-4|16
ASSSQFQGRATNEKLF
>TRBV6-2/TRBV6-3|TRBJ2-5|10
ASSSGQETQY
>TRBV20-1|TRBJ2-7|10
SASSSAYEQY
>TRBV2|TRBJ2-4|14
ASSEAPDRWPNIQY
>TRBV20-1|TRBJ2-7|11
SARARASYEQY
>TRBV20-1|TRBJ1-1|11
RATTGRWTEAF
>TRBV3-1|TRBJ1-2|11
ASRPGPSYGYT
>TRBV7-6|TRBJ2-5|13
ASSFSGGVHETQY
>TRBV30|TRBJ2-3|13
AWSRGGGHTDTQY
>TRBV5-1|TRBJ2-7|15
ASSLDLSGRPPYEQY
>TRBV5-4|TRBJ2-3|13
ASSPETSGADTQY
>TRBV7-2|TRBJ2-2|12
ASSLVIGYGELF
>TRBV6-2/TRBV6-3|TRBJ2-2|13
ASSFKEGGTGELF
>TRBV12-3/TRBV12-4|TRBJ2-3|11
ASVGSYTDTQY
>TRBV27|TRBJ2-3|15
ASSPRTSGRATDTQY
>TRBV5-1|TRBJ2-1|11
ASSLDGATRGF
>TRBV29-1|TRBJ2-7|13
SVTIGLAGGYEQY
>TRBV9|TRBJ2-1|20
ASSVAPGPGGSGISSYNEQF
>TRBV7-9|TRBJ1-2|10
ASSLFLGGYT
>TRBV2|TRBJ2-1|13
AGLAWQGKRNEQF
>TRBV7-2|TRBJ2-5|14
ASSLGGSFSFGTQY
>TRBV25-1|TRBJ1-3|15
ASSESVGADSGNTIY
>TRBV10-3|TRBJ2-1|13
AITKGLAGDNEQF
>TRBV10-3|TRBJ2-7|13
AISEYGAPPPEQY
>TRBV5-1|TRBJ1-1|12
ASSSGAEGTEAF
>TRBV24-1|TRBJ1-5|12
ATGEGSGNQPQH
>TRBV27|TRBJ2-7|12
ASLTSGRVGEQY
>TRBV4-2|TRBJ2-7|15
ASSQAHGTSGGLEQY
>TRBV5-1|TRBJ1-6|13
ASSSTGQVNSPLH